This T cell receptor (beta chain) appears in the sequencing data of a study of tissue T cells after allogeneic stem cell transplantation (dated by TCRdb to about 2022). Describing the broader study: The study profiled TCR beta repertoires in many tissues obtained from research autopsies of patients with and without GVHD, and also in mouse models of GVHD. The human part of the study was a prospective observational study with no blinding and no randomization.

This specimen's time point label, per the study, means: mouse harvest day 14 after allogeneic transplant. Mouse grafts combined 10^7 T-cell-depleted bone marrow cells with 10^6 splenic CD5+ T cells, given via tail vein injection. A major MHC-mismatch B6 (H2b) into BALB/c (H2d) model was used to model mouse GVHD, and tissues were profiled at day 7 or 14. Mouse tissues and retro-orbital blood were harvested on day 7 or 14 post-transplant using separate sterile tools per animal; livers were flushed beforehand. Before genomic DNA isolation with the DNeasy Blood & Tissue Kit, mouse tissues were minced using razor blades in buffered saline. Preparation of the library involved the immunoSEQ multiplex PCR assay. TCRbeta CDR3 sequencing was done by Adaptive Biotechnologies at survey depth, reporting CDR3 sequences, V/J genes, productive frequency and template counts. Amplification of TCR beta CDR3 regions was performed from genomic DNA rather than from RNA. Regarding the original processing steps: Jensen-Shannon divergence served to quantify pairwise repertoire overlap between tissues, with 0 meaning identical and 1 meaning complete divergence. Tissues were clustered by single-linkage agglomerative hierarchical clustering of pairwise JSD values and displayed as dendrograms. GLIPH2 was applied to all patient samples using simulation_depth 1000, kmer_min_depth 3, and cdr3_length_cutoff 8, and only groups with more than two unique CDR3s were retained. A standardized tissue-overlap score was calculated by extrapolating Jaccard GLIPH-group overlap across patients to a standard repertoire size of 1000 clones. Linear mixed-effect models, with tissue as a fixed effect and individual as a random effect, were used to test how diversity related to clinical or experimental variables. TCRdb carries this immuneACCESS record with in-frame sequences only. Its versions omit some clonotypes, under half of them owing to an unresolved V gene in the studies checked, with the rest unexplained. The V and J calls and clone size are taken from that table; D and trimming were inferred from the DNA. The sample table records roughly 4,700 clones; approximately 31% of these occur just once. The top ten hold approximately 10% of the sample.

What the research found in general, with its limitations: Within patients, how anatomically similar tissues were was a major factor shaping TCR repertoire composition, regardless of disease or transplant status. A small and clinically heterogeneous patient cohort was studied, and sampling depth was acknowledged as a limitation. In both patients and mice, T cells from blood and spleen covered only a limited part of the TCR repertoire found in tissues. The study did not determine which tissue TCRs were alloreactive or antigen-specific, and some clones might have been persisting host cells. Only a few T cell clones appeared in more than one patient, yet motif-based clustering showed tissue-specific repertoire signatures that were shared between patients.

The cysteine opens and the phenylalanine closes a CDR3 of 13 amino acids. The CDR3 was read in part: 36 bases, with the frame set at base 1. CDR1 and CDR2, looked up from the germline V gene, are SGHSA and FRNQAP. V drops 2 bases and J drops 2 bases, leaving 3 bases in between. This clone is labeled medium-sized (0.01 to 0.1%). What antigen it recognizes has not been identified. This receptor came from a mouse, so its gene names and germline sequences are mouse ones too. The read terminates 1 residue before the CDR3 end, so the remaining end is supplied by the germline J gene. The specimen sequenced was skin. The V gene is TRBV16 and the J gene is TRBJ1-4, with the D segment identity uncertain. This clonotype was sampled from a female BALB/c mouse given C57BL/6 T cells with graft-versus-host disease after an allogeneic hematopoietic cell transplant. The CDR3: CASSLQSNERLFF. The DNA read from the CDR3 is TGTGCAAGCAGCTTACAATCCAACGAAAGATTATTT.